These 17 T cell receptor beta chains share one sample of origin, sequenced in a study of blood T cell repertoires in COVID-19. Libraries were prepared by immunoSEQ multiplex PCR; TCRdb keeps only in-frame clonotypes and omits some of them. The repertoire holds about 200,000 clones, 70% to 90% seen once, with roughly 21% in the top ten. Source material: peripheral blood. These receptor sequences come from a man aged 55 to 69 with active or convalescent COVID-19.

This clone was picked up a small number of times. V usage is TRBV7-8 and J usage is TRBJ2-7; D unclear. Trimming stripped 0 bases from V and 5 bases from J, with 5 bases between. CDR1 and CDR2 (germline): SGHVS, FQNEAQ. The CDR3 covers 12 residues. Here the CDR3 reads CASSLASHEQYF. Here the CDR3 DNA reads TGTGCCAGCAGCTTAGCTAGCCACGAGCAGTACTTC.

The CDR3 coding sequence is TGTGCCAGCTCACCACTTACAGGGGGCCAAGAGACCCAGTACTTC. Translated, it gives CASSPLTGGQETQYF. The V gene is TRBV18, the J gene TRBJ2-5; 8 bases are a match to TRBD1. Trimming took 1 base from V and 1 from J; bases not matched to a gene: 2. Germline assignment: CDR1 KGHSH and CDR2 LQKENI. The CDR3 covers 15 residues. The full variable domain, with the rest looked up from reference TRBV18 and TRBJ2-5, is NAGVMQNPRHLVRRRGQEARLRCSPMKGHSHVYWYRQLPEEGLKFMVYLQKENIIDESGMPKERFSAEFPKEGPSILRIQQVVRGDSAAYFCASSPLTGGQETQYFGPGTRLLVL.

This clone appeared a few times. The chain employs TRBV13 and TRBJ2-7, with D possibly matching TRBD1 (6 bases). V was cut by 4 bases and J by 4 bases, with 23 bases left in between. Germline values: CDR1 PRHDT, CDR2 FYEKMQ (reference sequence). The CDR3 consists of 17 residues. The CDR3 here is CASSSPRGFRGGYEQYF. DNA of the CDR3: TGTGCCAGCAGCTCACCCCGGGGATTCAGGGGCGGGTACGAGCAGTACTTC. Supplemented by reference TRBV13 and TRBJ2-7, the full variable domain reads AAGVIQSPRHLIKEKRETATLKCYPIPRHDTVYWYQQGPGQDPQFLISFYEKMQSDKGSIPDRFSAQQFSDYHSELNMSSLELGDSALYFCASSSPRGFRGGYEQYFGPGTRLTVT.

The J gene is TRBJ1-1, the V gene TRBV14; tentative D call: TRBD1 (5 bases). The CDR3 covers 14 residues. The V end lost 1 base, the J end lost 5 bases, and 11 bases lay between the germline ends. Germline CDR1 is SGHDN and CDR2 is FVKESK. The CDR3 loop is CASSQVPGYTEAFF. In DNA, the CDR3 is TGTGCCAGCAGCCAAGTACCAGGGTATACTGAAGCTTTCTTT.

The chain recombines TRBV19 with TRBJ1-5; 8 bases agree with TRBD1. CDR1 and CDR2 from the germline V gene are LNHDA and SQIVND (reference sequence). J gave up 7 bases and V 5 bases, and 7 bases lay outside the gene matches. This CDR3 has 14 residues. The CDR3 sequence: CASSGQGFVQPQHF. In nucleotides, the CDR3 is TGTGCCAGTAGTGGACAGGGATTCGTACAGCCCCAGCATTTT.

The chain has TRBV7-9 and TRBJ1-2, with 10 bases matching TRBD1. V trimming: 5 bases; J trimming: 2 bases; junction bases outside the gene matches: 5. CDR3 length: 15 residues. Germline V gene sequence: CDR1 SEHNR, CDR2 FQNEAQ (reference sequence). CDR3 protein: CASSGQGGKNYGYTF. The CDR3 bases are TGTGCCAGCAGCGGACAGGGGGGAAAGAACTATGGCTACACCTTC. Variable domain in full (rest from reference TRBV7-9 and TRBJ1-2): DTGVSQNPRHKITKRGQNVTFRCDPISEHNRLYWYRQTLGQGPEFLTYFQNEAQLEKSRLLSDRFSAERPKGSFSTLEIQRTEQGDSAMYLCASSGQGGKNYGYTFGSGTRLTVV.

The V and J genes are TRBV13 and TRBJ1-1; 8 positions match TRBD1. Trimming cost V 5 bases and J 0 bases; bases outside gene matches: 8. The germline CDR1 and CDR2 sequences are PRHDT and FYEKMQ (reference sequence). CDR3 length equals 16 residues. CDR3 nucleotides: TGTGCCAGCAGCCTCCGGACAGGGAGCTTGAACACTGAAGCTTTCTTT. Encoded protein: CASSLRTGSLNTEAFF.

This sequence joins TRBV9 and TRBJ1-1; 7 nucleotides line up with TRBD1. CDR1 is SGDLS and CDR2 is YYNGEE in the germline V gene. This CDR3 is 13 amino acids long. Trimming cost V 0 bases and J 10 bases; bases outside gene matches: 6. CDR3 nucleotide sequence: TGTGCCAGCAGCGTAGATTCGACAGGGCGAGCTTTCTTT. Translating it yields CASSVDSTGRAFF.

The V call is TRBV4-2, the J call TRBJ2-7; 11 bases map to TRBD2. This CDR3 has 15 amino acids. V was clipped by 4 bases and J by 2 bases; unmatched bases: 4. Germline V lookup: CDR1 LGHNA, CDR2 YNFKEQ. The chain's CDR3 is CASSPNSGGAYEQYF. CDR3 in DNA: TGTGCCAGCAGCCCAAATAGCGGGGGGGCCTACGAGCAGTACTTC.

This clone showed up just once. This chain uses TRBV6-5 with TRBJ1-2; 11 nucleotides line up with TRBD1. Losses at the gene ends were 7 bases for V and 8 bases for J; bases not matched to a gene: 9. Per germline, CDR1 MNHEY and CDR2 SVGAGI. The CDR3 is made up of 14 amino acids. The CDR3 DNA sequence: TGTGCCAGCACCCGGGACAGGGGGTCACAGGGCTACACCTTC. As protein: CASTRDRGSQGYTF.

The table lists this clone with a count of one. The gene calls are TRBV5-1 and TRBJ1-6, with a tentative D call TRBD1 (5 bases). V was shortened by 2 bases and J by 0 bases, with 12 bases between the two germline ends. CDR3 size: 17 residues. CDR1 SGHRS and CDR2 YFSETQ come from the germline V gene. CDR3 protein: CASSFGTVSSYNSPLHF. DNA for the CDR3: TGCGCCAGCAGCTTCGGGACTGTGAGCTCCTATAATTCACCCCTCCACTTT.

The rearrangement joins TRBV21-1 to TRBJ2-1; the table's TRBD2 call for D was not verified on the DNA. TRBV21-1 is termed a pseudogene. This CDR3 region has 13 residues. The CDR3 is CARAGGSYNEQFF. In DNA form, the CDR3 reads TGTGCCAGAGCCGGTGGCTCCTACAATGAGCAGTTCTTC.

This clone showed up just a few times. The chain is built from TRBV7-9 and TRBJ1-4, with TRBD1 matching 8 bases. CDR3 length: 15 residues. Trimming at V came to 5 bases and at J to 0 bases, leaving 2 bases not matched to a gene. Germline assignment: CDR1 SEHNR and CDR2 FQNEAQ (reference sequence). CDR3 DNA sequence: TGTGCCAGCAGCCTACAGGGGGCAACTAATGAAAAACTGTTTTTT. Its protein product is CASSLQGATNEKLFF.

The chain has TRBV5-1 and TRBJ1-3, with D unclear. The CDR3 is 16 amino acids. V shed 0 bases and J shed 1 base, with 11 bases lying between them. Germline-derived CDR1 and CDR2 are SGHRS and YFSETQ. CDR3 DNA: TGCGCCAGCAGCTTGGCCTCGGTCCGTTCTGGAAACACCATATATTTT. Its protein product is CASSLASVRSGNTIYF. Filled out from reference TRBV5-1 and TRBJ1-3, the complete variable domain reads KAGVTQTPRYLIKTRGQQVTLSCSPISGHRSVSWYQQTPGQGLQFLFEYFSETQRNKGNFPGRFSGRQFSNSRSEMNVSTLELGDSALYLCASSLASVRSGNTIYFGEGSWLTVV.

The chain joins TRBV2 to TRBJ2-1; 8 positions agree with TRBD2. The germline V gene encodes CDR1 SNHLY and CDR2 FYNNEI. The trim removed 3 bases at V and 0 bases at J, leaving 1 base unmatched. The CDR3 runs to 15 residues. The CDR3 loop is CASSETSDSYNEQFF. Written as DNA, the CDR3 is TGTGCCAGCAGTGAGACTAGCGACTCCTACAATGAGCAGTTCTTC.

V gene TRBV4-1 combines with J gene TRBJ1-4; D is undetermined. The CDR3 consists of 16 residues. Trimming left V 3 bases short and J 0 bases short, with 11 bases between. Germline CDR1 reads MGHRA; CDR2 reads YSYEKL. CDR3 amino acids: CASSQTPQSTNEKLFF. CDR3 in DNA: TGCGCCAGCAGCCAGACACCCCAATCAACTAATGAAAAACTGTTTTTT.

The CDR3 region is CASSLVRTSGGKETQYF. Here the CDR3 DNA reads TGTGCCAGCAGCTTGGTTCGGACTAGCGGGGGGAAAGAGACCCAGTACTTC. V usage is TRBV5-6 and J usage is TRBJ2-5; the match to TRBD2 covers 14 bases. CDR1 is SGHDT and CDR2 is YYEEEE in the germline V gene. CDR3 length: 17 residues. V was clipped by 0 bases and J by 3 bases; unmatched bases: 4.